This T cell receptor beta chain derives from a study of CD8 T cells in Susac syndrome. Across the study: Treatment status at blood draw for the Susac syndrome patients was therapy-naive, corticosteroids, or intravenous immunoglobulin alone. General study points: The CD4+ T cell repertoires of Susac syndrome were found to show no clonal expansion.

The CDR3 consists of 13 residues. V was clipped by 6 bases and J by 3 bases, with 15 bases between them. Germline assignment: CDR1 DFQATT and CDR2 SNEGSKA (reference sequence). About 0.5 to 1 ug RNA was reverse transcribed with random hexamers. Amplification of TCR beta CDR3 used immunoSEQ multiplex PCR across 54 Vbeta and 13 Jbeta. One entry per CDR3 protein results from TCRdb running MiXCR on the immunoSEQ multiplex PCR reads. The table records approximately 190,000 distinct CDR3 sequences, roughly 95% of them present only once. Negative isolation was used for CD8+ and CD4+ T cells and FACS enrichment for TEMRA cells. With regard to this clonotype: Its target is unknown.

Sequenced: CD4+ T cells from PBMCs. The TCR was taken from a human donor with Susac syndrome. The chain employs TRBV20-1 and TRBJ2-7; a possible D gene is TRBD1 (6 bases). The CDR3: CSARGGTSYEQYF. DNA of the CDR3: TGCAGTGCCCGAGGTGGGACAAGCTACGAGCAGTACTTC.